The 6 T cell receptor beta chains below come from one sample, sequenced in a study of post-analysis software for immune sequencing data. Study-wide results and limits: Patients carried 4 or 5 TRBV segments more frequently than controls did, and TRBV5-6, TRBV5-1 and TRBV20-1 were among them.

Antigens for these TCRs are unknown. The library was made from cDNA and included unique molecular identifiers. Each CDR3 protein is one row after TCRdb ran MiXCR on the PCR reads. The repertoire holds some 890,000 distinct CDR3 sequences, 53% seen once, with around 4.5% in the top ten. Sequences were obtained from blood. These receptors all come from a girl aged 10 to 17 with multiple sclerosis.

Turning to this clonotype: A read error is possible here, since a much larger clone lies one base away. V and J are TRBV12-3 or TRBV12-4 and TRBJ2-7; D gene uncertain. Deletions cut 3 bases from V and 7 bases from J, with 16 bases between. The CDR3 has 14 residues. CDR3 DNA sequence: TGTGCCAGCAGTTTGGGCTCCGGAGACAATGAGCAGTACTTC. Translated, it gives CASSLGSGDNEQYF.

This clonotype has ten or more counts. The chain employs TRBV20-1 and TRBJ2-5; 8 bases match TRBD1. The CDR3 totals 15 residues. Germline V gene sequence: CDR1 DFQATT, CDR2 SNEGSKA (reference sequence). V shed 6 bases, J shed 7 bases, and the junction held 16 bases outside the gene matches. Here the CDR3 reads CSAPTPGQAQWTQYF. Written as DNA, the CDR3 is TGCAGTGCCCCAACCCCGGGACAGGCTCAGTGGACCCAGTACTTC.

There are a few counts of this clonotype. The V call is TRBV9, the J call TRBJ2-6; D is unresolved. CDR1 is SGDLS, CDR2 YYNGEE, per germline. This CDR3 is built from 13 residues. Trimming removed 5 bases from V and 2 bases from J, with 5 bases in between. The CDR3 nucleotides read TGTGCCAGCAGGGGAACTGGGGCCAACGTCCTGACTTTC. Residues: CASRGTGANVLTF.

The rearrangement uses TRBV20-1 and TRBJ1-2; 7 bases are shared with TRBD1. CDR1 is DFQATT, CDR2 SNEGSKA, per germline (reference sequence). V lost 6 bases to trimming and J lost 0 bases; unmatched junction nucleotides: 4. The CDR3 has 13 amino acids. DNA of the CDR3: TGCAGTGCCATGGACAGGACTAACTATGGCTACACCTTC. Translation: CSAMDRTNYGYTF.

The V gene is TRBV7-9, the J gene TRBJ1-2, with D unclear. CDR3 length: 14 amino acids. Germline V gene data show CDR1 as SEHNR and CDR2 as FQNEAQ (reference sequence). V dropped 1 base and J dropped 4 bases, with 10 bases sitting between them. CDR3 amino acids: CASSLGATIYGYTF. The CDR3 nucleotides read TGTGCCAGCAGCTTAGGGGCGACAATCTATGGCTACACCTTC.

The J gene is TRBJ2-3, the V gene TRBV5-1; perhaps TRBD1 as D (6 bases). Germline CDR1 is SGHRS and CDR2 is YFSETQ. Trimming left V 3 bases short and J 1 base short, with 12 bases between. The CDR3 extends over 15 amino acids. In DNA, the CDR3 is TGCGCCAGCAGCTCGGACAGCCCAGGCACAGATACGCAGTATTTT. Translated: CASSSDSPGTDTQYF.